One and the same sample provided the 3 T cell receptor beta chains below, sequenced in a study of CD8+ T cells in alopecia areata. cDNA reverse transcribed from extracted RNA served as the sequencing template. Clones were sequenced by immunoSEQ multiplex PCR, and TCRdb holds only the in-frame ones, with some missing. This sample has roughly 180,000 clones, with approximately 62% found just once. This specimen consisted of CD4+ T cells sorted from blood, obtained at week 0. These receptors originate from a human donor with alopecia areata.

The CDR3 coding sequence is TGTGCCAGCAGGAGAACAGGGAGAACTGAAGCTTTCTTT. Translation gives CASRRTGRTEAFF. V is TRBV6-5 and J is TRBJ1-1, with TRBD1 as a possible D gene (6 bases). Germline V gives CDR1 MNHEY, CDR2 SVGAGI. CDR3 size: 13 residues. V shed 6 bases and J shed 5 bases, with 13 bases lying between them.

The V gene is TRBV6-4, the J gene TRBJ1-2, with TRBD1 matching 8 bases. The germline V gene encodes CDR1 MRHNA and CDR2 SNTAGT. The junction had 6 bases not matched to a gene; V was cut back by 5 bases and J by 4 bases. The CDR3 is 14 amino acids. The CDR3 loop is CASSPGGSSYGYTF. For the CDR3, the DNA is TGTGCCAGCAGTCCAGGGGGCAGCTCCTATGGCTACACCTTC.

Details on this clone: The identical CDR3 is also encoded by other nucleotide sequences in the sample. CDR3 nucleotides: TGCAGCGTTGAAGACGGCTATGGCTACACCTTC. It codes for CSVEDGYGYTF. The chain is built from TRBV29-1 and TRBJ1-2, with D unresolved. Germline CDR1 is SQVTM and CDR2 is ANQGSEA. Trimming stripped 0 bases from V and 4 bases from J, with 3 bases between. The CDR3 is 11 amino acids.